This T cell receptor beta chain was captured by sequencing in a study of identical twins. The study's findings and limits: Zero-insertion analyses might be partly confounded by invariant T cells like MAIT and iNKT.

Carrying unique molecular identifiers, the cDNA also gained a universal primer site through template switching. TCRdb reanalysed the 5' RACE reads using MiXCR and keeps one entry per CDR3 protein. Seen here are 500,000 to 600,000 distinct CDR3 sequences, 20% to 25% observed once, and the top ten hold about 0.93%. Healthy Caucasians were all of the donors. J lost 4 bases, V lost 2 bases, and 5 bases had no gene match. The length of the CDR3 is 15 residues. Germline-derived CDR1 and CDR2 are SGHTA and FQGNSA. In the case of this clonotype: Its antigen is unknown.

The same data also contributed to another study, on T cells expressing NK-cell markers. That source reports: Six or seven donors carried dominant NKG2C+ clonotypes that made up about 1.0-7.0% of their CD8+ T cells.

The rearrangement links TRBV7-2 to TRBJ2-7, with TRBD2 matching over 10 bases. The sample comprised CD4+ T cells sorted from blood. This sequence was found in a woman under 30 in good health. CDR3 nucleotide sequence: TGTGCCAGCAGCTTAAGATCTAGCGGGAGTTACGAGCAGTACTTC. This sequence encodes CASSLRSSGSYEQYF.